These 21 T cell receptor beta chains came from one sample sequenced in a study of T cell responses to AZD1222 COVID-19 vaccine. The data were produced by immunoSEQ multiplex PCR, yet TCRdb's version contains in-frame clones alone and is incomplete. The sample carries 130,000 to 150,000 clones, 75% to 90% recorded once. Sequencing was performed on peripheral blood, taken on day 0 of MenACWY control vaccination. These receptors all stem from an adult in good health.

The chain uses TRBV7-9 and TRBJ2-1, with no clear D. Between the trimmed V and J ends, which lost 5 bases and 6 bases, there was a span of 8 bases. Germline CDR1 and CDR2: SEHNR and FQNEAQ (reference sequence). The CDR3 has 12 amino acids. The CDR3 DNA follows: TGTGCCAGCAGCCTAACAAGCAATGAGCAGTTCTTC. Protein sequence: CASSLTSNEQFF.

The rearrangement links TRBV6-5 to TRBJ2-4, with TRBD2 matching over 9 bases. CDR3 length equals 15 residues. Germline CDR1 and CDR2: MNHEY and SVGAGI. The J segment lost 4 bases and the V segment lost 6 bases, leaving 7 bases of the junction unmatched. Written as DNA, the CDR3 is TGTGCCAGCAGCCCGAACAGCGGGGGGAAAAACATTCAGTACTTC. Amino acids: CASSPNSGGKNIQYF.

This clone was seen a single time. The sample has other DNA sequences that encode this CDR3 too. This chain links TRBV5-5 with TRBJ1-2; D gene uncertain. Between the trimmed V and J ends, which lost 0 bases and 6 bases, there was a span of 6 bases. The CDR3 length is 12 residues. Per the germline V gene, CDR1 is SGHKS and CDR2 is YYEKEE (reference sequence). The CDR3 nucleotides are TGTGCCAGCAGCTTGGCGAGGGATGGCTACACCTTC. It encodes CASSLARDGYTF.

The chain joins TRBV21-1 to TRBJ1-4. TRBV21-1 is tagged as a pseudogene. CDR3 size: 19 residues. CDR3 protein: CASSTLGEVLTATNEKLFF. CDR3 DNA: TGTGCCAGCAGCACCCTAGGGGAGGTCTTGACCGCAACTAATGAAAAACTGTTTTTT.

CDR3 protein: CASSPRGPTYNEQFF. DNA for the CDR3: TGTGCCAGCAGCCCCAGGGGGCCCACCTACAATGAGCAGTTCTTC. J is TRBJ2-1 and V is TRBV4-2, with TRBD1 matching over 8 bases. The junction had 4 bases not matched to a gene; V was cut back by 4 bases and J by 2 bases. CDR3 length equals 15 residues. Germline V gene lookup returns CDR1 LGHNA and CDR2 YNFKEQ.

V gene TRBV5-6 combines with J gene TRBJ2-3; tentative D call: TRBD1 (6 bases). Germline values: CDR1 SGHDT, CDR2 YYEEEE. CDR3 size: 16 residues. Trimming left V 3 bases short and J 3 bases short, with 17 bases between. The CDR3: CASSSYVGGETDTQYF. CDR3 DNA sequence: TGTGCCAGCAGCTCCTACGTAGGGGGAGAGACAGATACGCAGTATTTT.

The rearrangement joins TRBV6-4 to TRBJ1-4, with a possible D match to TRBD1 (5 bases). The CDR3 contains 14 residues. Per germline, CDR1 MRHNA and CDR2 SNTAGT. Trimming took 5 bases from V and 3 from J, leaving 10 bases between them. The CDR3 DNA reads TGTGCCAGCAGTTACAGGAGCTCTAATGAAAAACTGTTTTTT. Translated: CASSYRSSNEKLFF.

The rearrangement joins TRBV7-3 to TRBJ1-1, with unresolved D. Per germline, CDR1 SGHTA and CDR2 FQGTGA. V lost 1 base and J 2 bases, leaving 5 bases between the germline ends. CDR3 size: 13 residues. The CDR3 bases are TGTGCCAGCAGCTTAAGTAGAAACACTGAAGCTTTCTTT. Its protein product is CASSLSRNTEAFF.

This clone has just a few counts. This CDR3 is CASSPTELGNTIYF. Written as DNA, the CDR3 is TGTGCCAGCTCACCGACAGAACTTGGAAACACCATATATTTT. The chain carries TRBV18 and TRBJ1-3, with D possibly matching TRBD1 (5 bases). Germline CDR1 is KGHSH and CDR2 is LQKENI. Trimming shortened V by 3 bases and J by 3 bases, and 9 bases separated the two germline ends. There are 14 residues in the CDR3.

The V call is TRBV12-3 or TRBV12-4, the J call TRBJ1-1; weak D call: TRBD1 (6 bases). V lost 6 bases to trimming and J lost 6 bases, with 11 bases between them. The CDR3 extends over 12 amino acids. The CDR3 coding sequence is TGTGCCAGCAGCTCCGGGACACCTGAAGCTTTCTTT. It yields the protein CASSSGTPEAFF.

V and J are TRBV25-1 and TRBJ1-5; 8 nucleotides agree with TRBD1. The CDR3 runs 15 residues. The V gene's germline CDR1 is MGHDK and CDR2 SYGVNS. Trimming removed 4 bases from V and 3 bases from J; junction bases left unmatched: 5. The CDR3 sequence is CASSGDRGYNQPQHF. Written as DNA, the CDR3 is TGTGCCAGCAGTGGCGACAGGGGATACAATCAGCCCCAGCATTTT.

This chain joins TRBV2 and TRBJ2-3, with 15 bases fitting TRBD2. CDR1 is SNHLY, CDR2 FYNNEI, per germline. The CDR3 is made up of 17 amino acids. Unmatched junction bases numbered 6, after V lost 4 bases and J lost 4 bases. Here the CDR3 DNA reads TGTGCCAGCAGTGGGACTAGCGGGGGGGCCAAGTCAGATACGCAGTATTTT. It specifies CASSGTSGGAKSDTQYF. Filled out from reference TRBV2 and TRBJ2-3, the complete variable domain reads EPEVTQTPSHQVTQMGQEVILRCVPISNHLYFYWYRQILGQKVEFLVSFYNNEISEKSEIFDDQFSVERPDGSNFTLKIRSTKLEDSAMYFCASSGTSGGAKSDTQYFGPGTRLTVL.

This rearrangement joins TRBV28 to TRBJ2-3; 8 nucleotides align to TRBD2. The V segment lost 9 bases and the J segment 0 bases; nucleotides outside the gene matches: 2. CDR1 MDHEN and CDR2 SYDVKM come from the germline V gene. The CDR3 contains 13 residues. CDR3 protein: CASSSGSTDTQYF. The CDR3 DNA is TGTGCCAGTTCTAGCGGGAGCACAGATACGCAGTATTTT.

CDR3 loop: CASSLGSAGDSPLHF. The CDR3, as DNA: TGTGCCAGCAGCTTGGGTTCGGCAGGGGACTCACCCCTCCACTTT. This rearrangement joins TRBV5-6 to TRBJ1-6; maybe TRBD1 (6 bases). Trimming took off 0 bases at V and 10 bases at J, with 14 bases between the two ends. This CDR3 has 15 residues. Germline V gene data show CDR1 as SGHDT and CDR2 as YYEEEE.

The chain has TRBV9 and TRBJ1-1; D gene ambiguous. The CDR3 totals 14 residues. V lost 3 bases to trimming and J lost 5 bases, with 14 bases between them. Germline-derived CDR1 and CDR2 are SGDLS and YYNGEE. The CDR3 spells CASSASDRGTEAFF. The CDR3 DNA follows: TGTGCCAGCAGCGCATCCGATCGGGGTACTGAAGCTTTCTTT.

In DNA form, the CDR3 reads TGCGCCAGCAGTGAGTCGGTCCACACTGAAGCTTTCTTT. This encodes CASSESVHTEAFF. The chain is built from TRBV10-1 and TRBJ1-1; no reliable D call. Germline lookup yields CDR1 WNHNN and CDR2 SYGVQD (reference sequence). V was cut by 0 bases and J by 3 bases, with 5 bases left in between. The CDR3 spans 13 residues.

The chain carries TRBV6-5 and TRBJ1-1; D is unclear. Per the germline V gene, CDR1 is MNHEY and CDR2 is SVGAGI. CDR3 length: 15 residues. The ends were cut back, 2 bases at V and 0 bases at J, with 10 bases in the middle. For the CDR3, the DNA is TGTGCCAGCAGTTACGCAGTACGCGTGAACACTGAAGCTTTCTTT. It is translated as CASSYAVRVNTEAFF.

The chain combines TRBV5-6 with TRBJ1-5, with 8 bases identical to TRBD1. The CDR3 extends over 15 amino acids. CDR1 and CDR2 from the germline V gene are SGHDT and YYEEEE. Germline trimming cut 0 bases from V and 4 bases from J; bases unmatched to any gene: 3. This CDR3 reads CASSLGQGANQPQHF. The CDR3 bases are TGTGCCAGCAGCTTGGGGCAGGGGGCTAATCAGCCCCAGCATTTT.

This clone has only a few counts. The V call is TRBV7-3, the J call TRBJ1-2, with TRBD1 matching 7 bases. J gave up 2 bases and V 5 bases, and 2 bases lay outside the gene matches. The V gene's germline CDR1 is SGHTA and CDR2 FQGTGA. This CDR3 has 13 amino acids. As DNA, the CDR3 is TGTGCCAGCAGCCCGGACAGGAACTATGGCTACACCTTC. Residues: CASSPDRNYGYTF.

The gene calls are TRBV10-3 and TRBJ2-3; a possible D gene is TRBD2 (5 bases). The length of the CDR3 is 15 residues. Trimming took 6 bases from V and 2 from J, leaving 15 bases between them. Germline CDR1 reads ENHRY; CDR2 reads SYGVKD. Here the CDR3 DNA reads TGTGCCATCAGCGCCCGGGGTGCTCCCACAGATACGCAGTATTTT. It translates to CAISARGAPTDTQYF.

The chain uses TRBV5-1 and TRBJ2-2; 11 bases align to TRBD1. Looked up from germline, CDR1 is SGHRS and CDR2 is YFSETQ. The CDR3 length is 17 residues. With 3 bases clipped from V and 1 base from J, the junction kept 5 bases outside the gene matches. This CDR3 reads CASSWQGQGVNTGELFF. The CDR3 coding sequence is TGCGCCAGCAGCTGGCAGGGACAGGGGGTGAACACCGGGGAGCTGTTTTTT.